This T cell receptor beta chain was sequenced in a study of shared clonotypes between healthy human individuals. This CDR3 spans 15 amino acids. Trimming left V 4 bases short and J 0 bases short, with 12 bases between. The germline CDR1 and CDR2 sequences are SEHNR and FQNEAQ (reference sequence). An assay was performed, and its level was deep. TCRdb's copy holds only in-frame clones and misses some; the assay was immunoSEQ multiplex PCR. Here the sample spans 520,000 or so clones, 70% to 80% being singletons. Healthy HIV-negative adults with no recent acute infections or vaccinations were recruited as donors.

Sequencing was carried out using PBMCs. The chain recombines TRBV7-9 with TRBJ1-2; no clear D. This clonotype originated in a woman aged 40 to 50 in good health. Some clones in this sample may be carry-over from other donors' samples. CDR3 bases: TGTGCCAGCAGCTACCTCAACGGAGCTAACTATGGCTACACCTTC. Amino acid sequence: CASSYLNGANYGYTF.